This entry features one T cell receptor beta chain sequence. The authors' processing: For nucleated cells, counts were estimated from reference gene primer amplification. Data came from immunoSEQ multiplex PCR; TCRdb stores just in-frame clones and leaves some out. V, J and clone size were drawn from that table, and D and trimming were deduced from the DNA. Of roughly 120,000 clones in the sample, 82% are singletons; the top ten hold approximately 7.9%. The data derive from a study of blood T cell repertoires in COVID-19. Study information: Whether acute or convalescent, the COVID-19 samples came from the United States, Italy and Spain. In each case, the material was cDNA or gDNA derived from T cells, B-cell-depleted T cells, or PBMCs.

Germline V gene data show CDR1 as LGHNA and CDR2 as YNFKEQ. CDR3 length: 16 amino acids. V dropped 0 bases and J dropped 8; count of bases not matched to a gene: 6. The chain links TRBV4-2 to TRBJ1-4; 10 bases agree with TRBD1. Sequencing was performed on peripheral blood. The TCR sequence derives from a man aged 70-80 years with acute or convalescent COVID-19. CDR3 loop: CASSQETGQGREKLFF. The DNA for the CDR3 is TGTGCCAGCAGCCAAGAAACGGGACAGGGGAGAGAAAAACTGTTTTTT.